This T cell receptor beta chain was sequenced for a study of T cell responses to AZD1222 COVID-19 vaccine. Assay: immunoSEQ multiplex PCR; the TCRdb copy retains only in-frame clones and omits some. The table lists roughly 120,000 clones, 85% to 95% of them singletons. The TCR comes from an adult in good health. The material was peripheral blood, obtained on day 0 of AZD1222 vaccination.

CDR3 loop: CASSLPAGGFETQYF. The DNA for the CDR3 is TGTGCCAGCAGTTTACCAGCGGGGGGATTCGAGACCCAGTACTTC. V is TRBV28 and J is TRBJ2-5; 9 bases fit TRBD2. J was trimmed by 5 bases and V by 2 bases; bases with no gene match: 6. Germline V gene sequence: CDR1 MDHEN, CDR2 SYDVKM. The length of the CDR3 is 15 residues.